This entry features one T cell receptor (beta chain) sequence. Its antigen is currently unknown. The junction departs from the called germline gene at one end, perhaps through a read error. The record originates from a study of T cell repertoires in cytomegalovirus infection. TCRdb re-called the reads with MiXCR, one entry per CDR3 protein. The table includes some 480,000 distinct CDR3 sequences, about 33% detected once. The TCR comes from a human donor in good health (CMV status not recorded). Some clones in this sample may be carry-over from other donors' samples. The specimen was cultured PBMCs, collected from culture after CMV antigen stimulation.

In DNA, the CDR3 is TGTACCAGCAGTTTTGAGGGTTGGGCTAGCAATCAGCCCCAGCATTTT. Translating it yields CTSSFEGWASNQPQHF. This chain links TRBV12-3 or TRBV12-4 with TRBJ1-5; no firm D call. This CDR3 has 16 residues.